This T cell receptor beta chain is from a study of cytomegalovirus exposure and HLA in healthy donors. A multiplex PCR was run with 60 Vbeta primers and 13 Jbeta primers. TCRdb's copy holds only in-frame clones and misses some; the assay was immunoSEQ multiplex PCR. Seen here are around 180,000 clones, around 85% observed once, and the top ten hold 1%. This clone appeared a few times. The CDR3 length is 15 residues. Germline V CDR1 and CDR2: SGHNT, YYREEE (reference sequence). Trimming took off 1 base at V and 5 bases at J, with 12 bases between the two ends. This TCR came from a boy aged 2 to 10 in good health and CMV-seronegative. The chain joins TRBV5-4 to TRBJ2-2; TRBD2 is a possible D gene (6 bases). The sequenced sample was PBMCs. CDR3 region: CASSLYGGATGELFF. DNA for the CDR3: TGTGCCAGCAGCTTGTACGGGGGTGCTACCGGGGAGCTGTTTTTT.